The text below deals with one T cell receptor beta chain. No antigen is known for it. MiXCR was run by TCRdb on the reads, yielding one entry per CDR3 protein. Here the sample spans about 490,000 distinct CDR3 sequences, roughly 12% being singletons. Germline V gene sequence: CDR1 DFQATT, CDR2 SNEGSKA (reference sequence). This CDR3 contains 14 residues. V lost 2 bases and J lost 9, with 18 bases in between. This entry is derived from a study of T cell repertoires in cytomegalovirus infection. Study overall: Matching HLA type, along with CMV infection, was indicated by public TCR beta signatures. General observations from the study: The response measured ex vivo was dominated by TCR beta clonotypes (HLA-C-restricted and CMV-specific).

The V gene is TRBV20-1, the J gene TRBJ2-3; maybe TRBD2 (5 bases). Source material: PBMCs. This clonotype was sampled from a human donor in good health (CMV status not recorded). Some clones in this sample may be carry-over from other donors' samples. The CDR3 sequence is CSARPAEGKDTQYF. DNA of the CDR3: TGCAGTGCTAGACCAGCAGAGGGTAAAGACACGCAGTATTTT.